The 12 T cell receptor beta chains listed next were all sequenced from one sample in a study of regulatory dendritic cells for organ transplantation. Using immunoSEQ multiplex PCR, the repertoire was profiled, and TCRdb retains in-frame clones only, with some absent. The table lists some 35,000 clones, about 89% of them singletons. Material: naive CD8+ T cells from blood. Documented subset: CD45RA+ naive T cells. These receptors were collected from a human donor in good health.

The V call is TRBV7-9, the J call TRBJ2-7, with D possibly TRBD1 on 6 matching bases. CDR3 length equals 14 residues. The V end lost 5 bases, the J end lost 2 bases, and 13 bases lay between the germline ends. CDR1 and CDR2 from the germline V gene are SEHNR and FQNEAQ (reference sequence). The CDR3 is CASSTRDKPYEQYF. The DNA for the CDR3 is TGTGCCAGCAGCACCCGGGACAAACCCTACGAGCAGTACTTC. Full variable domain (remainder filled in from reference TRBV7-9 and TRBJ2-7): DTGVSQNPRHKITKRGQNVTFRCDPISEHNRLYWYRQTLGQGPEFLTYFQNEAQLEKSRLLSDRFSAERPKGSFSTLEIQRTEQGDSAMYLCASSTRDKPYEQYFGPGTRLTVT.

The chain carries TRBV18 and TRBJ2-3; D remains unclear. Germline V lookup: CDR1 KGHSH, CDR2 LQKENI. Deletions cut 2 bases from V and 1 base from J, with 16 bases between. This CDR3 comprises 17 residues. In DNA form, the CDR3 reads TGTGCCAGCTCACCAGGCGGCAGCTCCTTAGGCACAGATACGCAGTATTTT. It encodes CASSPGGSSLGTDTQYF.

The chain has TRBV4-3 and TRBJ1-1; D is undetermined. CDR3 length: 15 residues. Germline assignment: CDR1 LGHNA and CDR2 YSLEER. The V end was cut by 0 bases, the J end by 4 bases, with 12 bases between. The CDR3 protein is CASSQDTLGITEAFF. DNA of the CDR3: TGCGCCAGCAGCCAAGATACACTGGGAATCACTGAAGCTTTCTTT.

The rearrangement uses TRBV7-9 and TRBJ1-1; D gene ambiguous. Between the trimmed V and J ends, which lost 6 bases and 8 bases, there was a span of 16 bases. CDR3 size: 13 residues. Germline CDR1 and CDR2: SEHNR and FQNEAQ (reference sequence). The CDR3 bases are TGTGCCAGCAGGGACCGCCCTCAGGAGGAAGCTTTCTTT. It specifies CASRDRPQEEAFF.

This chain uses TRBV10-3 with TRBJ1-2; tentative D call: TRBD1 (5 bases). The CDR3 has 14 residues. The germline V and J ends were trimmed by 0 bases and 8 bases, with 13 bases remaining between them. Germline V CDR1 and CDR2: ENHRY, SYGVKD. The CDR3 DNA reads TGTGCCATCAGTGAGTCGGGCAGGGTGCACGGCTACACCTTC. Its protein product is CAISESGRVHGYTF.

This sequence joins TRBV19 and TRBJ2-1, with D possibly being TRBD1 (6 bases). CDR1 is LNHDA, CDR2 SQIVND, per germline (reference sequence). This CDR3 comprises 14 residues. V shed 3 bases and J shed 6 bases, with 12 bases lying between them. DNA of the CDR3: TGTGCCAGTAGTATGAGTAGGGGGAGCAATGAGCAGTTCTTC. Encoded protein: CASSMSRGSNEQFF.

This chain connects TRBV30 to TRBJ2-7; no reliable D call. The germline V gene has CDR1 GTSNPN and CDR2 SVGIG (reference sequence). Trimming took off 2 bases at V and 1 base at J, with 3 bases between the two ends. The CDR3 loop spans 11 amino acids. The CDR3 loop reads CAWSKSYEQYF. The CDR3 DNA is TGTGCCTGGAGTAAGTCCTACGAGCAGTACTTC.

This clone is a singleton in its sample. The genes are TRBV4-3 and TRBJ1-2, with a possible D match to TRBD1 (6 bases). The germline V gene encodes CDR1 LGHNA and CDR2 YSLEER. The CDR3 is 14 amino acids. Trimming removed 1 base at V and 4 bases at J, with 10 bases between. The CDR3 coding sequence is TGCGCCAGCAGCCAAGTGGGGACACTCTATGGCTACACCTTC. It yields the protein CASSQVGTLYGYTF.

CDR3 nucleotides: TGTGCCAGCAGCTTATTCTCAGGGGGAACTGAAGCTTTCTTT. Its translation is CASSLFSGGTEAFF. The chain uses TRBV11-2 and TRBJ1-1; 7 nucleotides line up with TRBD1. The germline gives CDR1 SGHAT, CDR2 FQNNGV. V lost 2 bases, J lost 5 bases, and 5 bases stayed unmatched. The CDR3 length is 14 residues.

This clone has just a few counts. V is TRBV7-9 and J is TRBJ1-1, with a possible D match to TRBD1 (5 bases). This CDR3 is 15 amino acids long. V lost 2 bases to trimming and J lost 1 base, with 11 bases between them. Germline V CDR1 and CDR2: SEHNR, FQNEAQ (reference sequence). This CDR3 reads CASSLSRVGNTEAFF. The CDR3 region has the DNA TGTGCCAGCAGCTTAAGCAGGGTGGGGAACACTGAAGCTTTCTTT.

As DNA, the CDR3 is TGTGCCAGCAGCGTAGAGGGCACAGGATCGGGCACAGATACGCAGTATTTT. Its protein is CASSVEGTGSGTDTQYF. V and J are TRBV9 and TRBJ2-3, with a weak D call TRBD1 (5 bases). The CDR3 spans 17 residues. Germline V lookup: CDR1 SGDLS, CDR2 YYNGEE. V gave up 0 bases and J gave up 1 base, with 15 bases separating them. Full variable domain (rest looked up from reference TRBV9 and TRBJ2-3): DSGVTQTPKHLITATGQRVTLRCSPRSGDLSVYWYQQSLDQGLQFLIQYYNGEERAKGNILERFSAQQFPDLHSELNLSSLELGDSALYFCASSVEGTGSGTDTQYFGPGTRLTVL.

CDR3 nucleotides: TGTGCCAGCAGTGAAGCGGGGTACAATGAGCAGTTCTTC. Amino acids: CASSEAGYNEQFF. The genes are TRBV2 and TRBJ2-1, with D hard to call. Deletions cut 0 bases from V and 4 bases from J, with 4 bases between. Looked up from germline, CDR1 is SNHLY and CDR2 is FYNNEI. This CDR3 has 13 amino acids.